This T cell receptor (beta chain) was profiled in a study of blood T cell repertoires in COVID-19. Turning to the study itself: Samples came from the United States, Italy and Spain, spanning acute and convalescent COVID-19. PBMCs, B-cell-depleted T cells, or T cells were the source of the cDNA or gDNA that made up the material.

This CDR3 has 15 residues. Germline V gene lookup returns CDR1 MRHNA and CDR2 SNTAGT. V was trimmed by 0 bases and J by 4 bases, leaving 12 bases between them. Per the study methods: It was from reference gene primer amplification that nucleated cell counts were estimated. The table came from immunoSEQ multiplex PCR; TCRdb's copy has only in-frame clones and leaves some out. V and J calls plus clone size are reproduced from that table; the DNA served to infer D and trimming. The sample lists about 80,000 clones; roughly 86% were seen once. J is TRBJ1-1 and V is TRBV6-4, with a possible D match to TRBD1 (5 bases). Sequenced: peripheral blood. The receptor was isolated from a human donor in a cohort sampled during active COVID-19. CDR3: CASSDSAGRLTEAFF. For the CDR3, the DNA is TGTGCCAGCAGTGACTCTGCAGGGCGGCTCACTGAAGCTTTCTTT.